These 9 T cell receptor beta chains were all obtained from the same sample, sequenced in a study of early stage breast cancer tumors. TCRdb's table, derived via immunoSEQ multiplex PCR, lists solely in-frame clones and lacks some. Among some 24,000 clones, roughly two thirds were seen once, and the ten largest hold about 10%. Input material: breast tumor tissue. The source of these receptors is a person between 55 and 69 years old with breast cancer.

The rearrangement joins TRBV10-3 to TRBJ2-2; weak D call: TRBD2 (6 bases). The germline V gene encodes CDR1 ENHRY and CDR2 SYGVKD. V lost 3 bases and J lost 2, with 13 bases in between. The CDR3 is 16 amino acids. The CDR3 DNA reads as TGTGCCATCAGTGATGGAGGCGGGAAAAACACCGGGGAGCTGTTTTTT. It translates to CAISDGGGKNTGELFF.

In this sample, this clone turned up a few times. V gene TRBV5-4 combines with J gene TRBJ2-7, with 10 bases that match TRBD2. V was pared by 0 bases and J by 5 bases, with 8 bases of the junction left unmatched. Per the germline V gene, CDR1 is SGHNT and CDR2 is YYREEE (reference sequence). This CDR3 is 16 amino acids long. The CDR3 protein is CASSLGYSGRSNEQYF. CDR3 coding DNA: TGTGCCAGCAGCTTGGGTTATAGCGGGAGGTCGAACGAGCAGTACTTC.

V and J are TRBV11-1 and TRBJ1-5; 8 bases map to TRBD1. The CDR3 totals 15 residues. CDR1 is SGHAT and CDR2 is FQDESV in the germline V gene (reference sequence). Unmatched junction bases numbered 6, after V lost 5 bases and J lost 3 bases. Here the CDR3 DNA reads TGTGCCAGCAGCCCAGGGGGCTTGGACAATCAGCCCCAGCATTTT. Amino acids: CASSPGGLDNQPQHF.

This clone was observed a single time. The chain employs TRBV4-3 and TRBJ1-1; perhaps TRBD1 as D (6 bases). The V end was cut by 1 base, the J end by 5 bases, with 14 bases between. Per germline, CDR1 LGHNA and CDR2 YSLEER. The CDR3 runs 15 residues. The CDR3 sequence is CASSQGDTRGTEAFF. The CDR3 nucleotides read TGCGCCAGCAGCCAAGGGGACACCCGAGGGACTGAAGCTTTCTTT.

This clone was counted only a few times. The J gene is TRBJ2-7, the V gene TRBV28; D call uncertain. The CDR3 is 15 amino acids. CDR1 and CDR2 from the germline V gene are MDHEN and SYDVKM. Trimming left V 5 bases short and J 3 bases short, with 17 bases between. DNA of the CDR3: TGTGCCAGCAGTCAACCCCCGGATGGCGGCTACGAGCAGTACTTC. Translating it yields CASSQPPDGGYEQYF.

The gene calls are TRBV6-5 and TRBJ1-4, with no clear D. This CDR3 region has 14 residues. Per the germline V gene, CDR1 is MNHEY and CDR2 is SVGAGI. Trimming shortened V by 2 bases and J by 4 bases, and 8 bases separated the two germline ends. The CDR3 protein is CASSYQFGNEKLFF. DNA for the CDR3: TGTGCCAGCAGTTACCAGTTTGGTAATGAAAAACTGTTTTTT.

V and J are TRBV11-2 and TRBJ2-7; TRBD2 might be the D (5 bases). Germline loops: CDR1 SGHAT, CDR2 FQNNGV. Trimming took off 5 bases at V and 2 bases at J, with 16 bases between the two ends. The CDR3 has 15 amino acids. The CDR3 loop reads CASSPRTAGPYEQYF. The CDR3 nucleotides read TGTGCCAGCAGCCCCCGGACGGCGGGCCCCTACGAGCAGTACTTC. Complete variable domain (other parts from reference TRBV11-2 and TRBJ2-7): EAGVAQSPRYKIIEKRQSVAFWCNPISGHATLYWYQQILGQGPKLLIQFQNNGVVDDSQLPKDRFSAERLKGVDSTLKIQPAKLEDSAVYLCASSPRTAGPYEQYFGPGTRLTVT.

The chain uses TRBV28 and TRBJ2-7; 8 bases are shared with TRBD1. This CDR3 has 15 residues. Trimming removed 2 bases from V and 0 bases from J; junction bases left unmatched: 3. Looked up from germline, CDR1 is MDHEN and CDR2 is SYDVKM. The CDR3 is CASSLATGASYEQYF. The DNA of the CDR3 is TGTGCCAGCAGTTTAGCGACAGGGGCCTCCTACGAGCAGTACTTC. The whole variable domain, filled in from reference TRBV28 and TRBJ2-7, reads DVKVTQSSRYLVKRTGEKVFLECVQDMDHENMFWYRQDPGLGLRLIYFSYDVKMKEKGDIPEGYSVSREKKERFSLILESASTNQTSMYLCASSLATGASYEQYFGPGTRLTVT.

There are many counts of this clone. V usage is TRBV5-4 and J usage is TRBJ2-5, with TRBD2 as a possible D gene (5 bases). CDR3 size: 14 residues. Germline V gene sequence: CDR1 SGHNT, CDR2 YYREEE (reference sequence). V lost 3 bases to trimming and J lost 2 bases, with 11 bases between them. CDR3 loop: CASSWITSQETQYF. The CDR3 DNA sequence: TGTGCCAGCAGCTGGATAACTAGTCAAGAGACCCAGTACTTC.